This T cell receptor beta chain stems from a study of blood T cell repertoires in COVID-19. Study summary: Italy, Spain and the United States were the sources of the convalescent and acute COVID-19 samples. The cDNA or gDNA used as material had been derived from T cells, B-cell-depleted T cells, or PBMCs.

TCRdb's table, derived via immunoSEQ multiplex PCR, lists solely in-frame clones and lacks some. Here the sample spans 400,000 to 550,000 clones, 70% to 90% being singletons. This CDR3 spans 16 amino acids. Germline CDR1 reads LGHDT; CDR2 reads YNNKEL (reference sequence). The V and J ends lost 3 bases and 5 bases respectively, with 16 bases between them. Clinical histories supplied by participants themselves formed the basis of cohort assignment. The origin of this receptor is a woman aged 18-29 years with acute COVID-19. Sequences were obtained from PBMCs or T cells enriched from blood (not recorded which). The chain links TRBV3-1 (or the pseudogene TRBV3-2) to TRBJ2-2; D may be TRBD2 (6 bases). This chain's CDR3 is CASSHSGLASTGELFF. In DNA, the CDR3 is TGTGCCAGCAGCCACTCGGGGCTAGCGTCGACCGGGGAGCTGTTTTTT.